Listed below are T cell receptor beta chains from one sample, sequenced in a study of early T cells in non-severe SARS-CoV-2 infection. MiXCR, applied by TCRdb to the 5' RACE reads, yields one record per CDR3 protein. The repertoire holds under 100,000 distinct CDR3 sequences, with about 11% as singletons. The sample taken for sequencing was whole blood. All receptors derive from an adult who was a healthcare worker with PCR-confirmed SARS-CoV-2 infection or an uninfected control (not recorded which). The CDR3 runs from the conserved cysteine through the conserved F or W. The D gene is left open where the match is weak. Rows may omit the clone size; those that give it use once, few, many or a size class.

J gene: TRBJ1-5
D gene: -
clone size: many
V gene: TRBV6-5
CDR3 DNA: TGTGCCAGCAGCATCCGGCGGGGTTCGGATCAGCCCCAGCATTTT
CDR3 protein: CASSIRRGSDQPQHF

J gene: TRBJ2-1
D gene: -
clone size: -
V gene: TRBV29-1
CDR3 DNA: TGCAGCGTCGACCCGCCGTGGACCTACAATGAGCAGTTCTTC
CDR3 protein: CSVDPPWTYNEQFF

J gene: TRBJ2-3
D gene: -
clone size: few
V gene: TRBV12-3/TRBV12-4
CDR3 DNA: TGTGCCAGCAGACCCGGCAGGGCAGGGGAAACAGATACGCAGTATTTT
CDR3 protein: CASRPGRAGETDTQYF

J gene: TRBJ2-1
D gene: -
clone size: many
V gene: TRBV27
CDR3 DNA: TGTGCCAGCAGTTTGGGACTGGTCGGCGAGCAGTTCTTC
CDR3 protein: CASSLGLVGEQFF

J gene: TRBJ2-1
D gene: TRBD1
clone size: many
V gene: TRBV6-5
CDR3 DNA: TGTGCCAGCAGTTACTTAGGGACAGGGAAGTACAATGAGCAGTTCTTC
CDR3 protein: CASSYLGTGKYNEQFF

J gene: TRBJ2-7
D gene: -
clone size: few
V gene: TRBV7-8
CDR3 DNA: TGTGCCAGCAGCTTAAAAAGAGGTCAGACCTACGAGCAGTACTTC
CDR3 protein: CASSLKRGQTYEQYF

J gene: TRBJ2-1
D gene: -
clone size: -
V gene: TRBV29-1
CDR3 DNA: TGCAGCGTTGGGTTACGGGGGCCTGGCTACAATGAGCAGTTCTTC
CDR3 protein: CSVGLRGPGYNEQFF

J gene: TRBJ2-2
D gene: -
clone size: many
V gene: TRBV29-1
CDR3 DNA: TGCAGCGTTTCCGGCCGGGGGCTGGTCGGGGAGCTGTTTTTT
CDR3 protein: CSVSGRGLVGELFF

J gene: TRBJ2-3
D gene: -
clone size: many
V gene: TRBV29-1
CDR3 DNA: TGCAGCGTTGGAACAGATACGCAGTATTTT
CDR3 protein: CSVGTDTQYF

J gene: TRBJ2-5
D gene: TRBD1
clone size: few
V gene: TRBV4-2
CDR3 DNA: TGTGCCAGCAGCCAAGGAGACAGGGTACAAGAGACCCAGTACTTC
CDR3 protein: CASSQGDRVQETQYF

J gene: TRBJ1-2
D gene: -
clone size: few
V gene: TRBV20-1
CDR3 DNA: TGCAGTGCTAAATGGGTTAGGCAAATTAACTATGGCTACACCTTC
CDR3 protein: CSAKWVRQINYGYTF

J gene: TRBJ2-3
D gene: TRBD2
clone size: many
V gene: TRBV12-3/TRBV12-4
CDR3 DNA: TGTGCCACCCTTTCTAGCGGGGCCGGAGATACGCAGTATTTT
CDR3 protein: CATLSSGAGDTQYF

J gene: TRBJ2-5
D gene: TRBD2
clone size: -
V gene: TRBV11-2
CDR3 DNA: TGTGCCAGCAGCTTAGATCACGGGGGGAGGCAAGAGACCCAGTACTTC
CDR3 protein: CASSLDHGGRQETQYF

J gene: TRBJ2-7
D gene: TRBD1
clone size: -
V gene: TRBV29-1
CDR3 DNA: TGCAGCGTTGACCCCGGGACAGGGGCTTACGAGCAGTACTTC
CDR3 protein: CSVDPGTGAYEQYF

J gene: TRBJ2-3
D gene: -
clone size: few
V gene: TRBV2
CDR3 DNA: TGTGCCAGCAGTGAGCGGGGCCCCCTAGATACGCAGTATTTT
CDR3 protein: CASSERGPLDTQYF

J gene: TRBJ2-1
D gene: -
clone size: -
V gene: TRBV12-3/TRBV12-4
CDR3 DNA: TGCGCCAGCAGTCTAGCAGGGAAGTTGGGGTACAATGAGCAGTTCTTC
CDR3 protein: CASSLAGKLGYNEQFF

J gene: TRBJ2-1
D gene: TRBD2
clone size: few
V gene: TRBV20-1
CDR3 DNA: TGCAGTGCCGCCATGAGCGGGGGGGCGAATAATGAGCAGTTCTTC
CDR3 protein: CSAAMSGGANNEQFF

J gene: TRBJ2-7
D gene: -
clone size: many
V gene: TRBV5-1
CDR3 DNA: TGCGCCAGCAGCCCCGTGGGGTCGGCCTACGAGCAGTACTTC
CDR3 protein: CASSPVGSAYEQYF

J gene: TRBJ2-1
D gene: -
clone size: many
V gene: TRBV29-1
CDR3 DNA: TGCAGCGTTCCGACCTATCCCGATTACAATGAGCAGTTCTTC
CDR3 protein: CSVPTYPDYNEQFF

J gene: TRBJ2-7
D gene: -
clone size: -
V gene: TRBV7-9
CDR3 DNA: TGTGCCAGCAGCTCGCGCTTGGGTAGAGCCTACGAGCAGTACTTC
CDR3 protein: CASSSRLGRAYEQYF

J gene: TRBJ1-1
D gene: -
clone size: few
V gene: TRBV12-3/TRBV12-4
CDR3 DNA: TGTGCCAGCAGTTTATGGGGCAGGGAGAACACTGAAGCTTTCTTT
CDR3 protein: CASSLWGRENTEAFF

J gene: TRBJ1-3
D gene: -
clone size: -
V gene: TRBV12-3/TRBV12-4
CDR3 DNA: TGTGCCAGCAGTCCTCCACGGGACTCTGGAAACACCATATATTTT
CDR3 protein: CASSPPRDSGNTIYF

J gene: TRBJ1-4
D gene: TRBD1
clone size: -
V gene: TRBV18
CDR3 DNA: TGTGCCAGCTCACCGGGACAGGGGGATGAAAAACTGTTTTTT
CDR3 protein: CASSPGQGDEKLFF

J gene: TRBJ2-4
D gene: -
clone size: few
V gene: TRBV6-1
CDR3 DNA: TGTGCCAGCAGTGAGGGGGCCCGGGACATTCAGTACTTC
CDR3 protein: CASSEGARDIQYF

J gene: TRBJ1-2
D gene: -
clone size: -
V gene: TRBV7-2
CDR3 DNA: TGTGCCAGCAGCTTAGGAGGAGGGGGATCCTATAACTATGGCTACACCTTC
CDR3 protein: CASSLGGGGSYNYGYTF

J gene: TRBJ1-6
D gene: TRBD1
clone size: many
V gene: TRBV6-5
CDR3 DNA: TGTGCCAGCAGTTACTCGGTCTTAGCTGGACAGGGTATTTCACCCCTCCACTTT
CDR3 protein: CASSYSVLAGQGISPLHF

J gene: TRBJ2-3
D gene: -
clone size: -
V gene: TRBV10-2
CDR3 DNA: TGCGCCAGCAGTCTTGACCGGACAGATACGCAGTATTTT
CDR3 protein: CASSLDRTDTQYF

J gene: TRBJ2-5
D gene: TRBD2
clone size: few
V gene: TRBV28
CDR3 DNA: TGTGCCAGCAGTCTAGCGGGAAACCAAGAGACCCAGTACTTC
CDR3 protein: CASSLAGNQETQYF

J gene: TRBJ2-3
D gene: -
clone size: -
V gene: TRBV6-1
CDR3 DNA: TGTGCCAGCAGTGAGGGTTCAGGGCTTTACACAGATACGCAGTATTTT
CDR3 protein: CASSEGSGLYTDTQYF

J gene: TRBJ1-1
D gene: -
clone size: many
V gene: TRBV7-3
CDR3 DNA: TGTGCCAGCAGCCCAAGCCACGAGAACACTGAAGCTTTCTTT
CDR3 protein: CASSPSHENTEAFF

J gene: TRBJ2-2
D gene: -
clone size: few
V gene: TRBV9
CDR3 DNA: TGTGCCAGCAGCGTAGTACGAGGGGAGCTGTTTTTT
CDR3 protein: CASSVVRGELFF

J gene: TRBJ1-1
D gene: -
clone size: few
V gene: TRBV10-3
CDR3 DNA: TGTGCCATCAGTGATAGGGTGAACACTGAAGCTTTCTTT
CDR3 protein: CAISDRVNTEAFF

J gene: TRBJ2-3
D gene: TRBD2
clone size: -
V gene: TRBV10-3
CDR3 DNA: TGTGCCATCAGTGAGTCGCAGAGCGGGGGGGTGGATACGCAGTATTTT
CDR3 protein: CAISESQSGGVDTQYF

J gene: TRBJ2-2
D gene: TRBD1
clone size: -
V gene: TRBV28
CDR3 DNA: TGTGCCAGCAGGACAGGGACCGGGGAGCTGTTTTTT
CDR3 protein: CASRTGTGELFF

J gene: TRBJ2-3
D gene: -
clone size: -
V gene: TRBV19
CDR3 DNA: TGTGCCAGTAGTAGTTCCGGGAGATCAGATACGCAGTATTTT
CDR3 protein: CASSSSGRSDTQYF

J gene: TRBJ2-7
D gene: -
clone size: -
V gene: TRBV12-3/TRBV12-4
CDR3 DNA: TGTGCCAGCAGCCCCGCACGGTCCCCAGCGGCGGAGTACTTC
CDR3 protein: CASSPARSPAAEYF

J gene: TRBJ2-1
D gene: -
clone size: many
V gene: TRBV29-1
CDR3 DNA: TGCAGCGTTGAATCCGGGCCTCTTTTATATTTC
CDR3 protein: CSVESGPLLYF

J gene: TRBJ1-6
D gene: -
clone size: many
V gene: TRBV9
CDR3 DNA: TGTGCCAGCAGCGATGGTGTTGGACCCCTCCACTTT
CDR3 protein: CASSDGVGPLHF

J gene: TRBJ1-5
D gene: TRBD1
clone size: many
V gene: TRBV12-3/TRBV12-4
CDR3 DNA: TGTGCCAGCAGTTGGACAGGGGGAGGTGGGAGACAGCCCCAGCATTTT
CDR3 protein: CASSWTGGGGRQPQHF

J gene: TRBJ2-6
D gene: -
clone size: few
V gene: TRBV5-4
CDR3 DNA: TGTGCCAGCAGGGGGGGATCTGGGGCCAACGTCCTGACTTTC
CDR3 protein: CASRGGSGANVLTF

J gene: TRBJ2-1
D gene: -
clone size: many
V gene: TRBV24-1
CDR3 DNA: TGTGCCACCAGTATTTACAATGAGCAGTTCTTC
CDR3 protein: CATSIYNEQFF

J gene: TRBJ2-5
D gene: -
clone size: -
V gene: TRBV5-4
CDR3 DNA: TGTGCCAGCAGCCCCGGACAGCTCCAAGAGACCCAGTACTTC
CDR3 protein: CASSPGQLQETQYF

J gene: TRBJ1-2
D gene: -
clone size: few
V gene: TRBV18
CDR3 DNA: TGTGCCAGCTCACCACCCGAGAGGGCGGGGTATGGCTACACCTTC
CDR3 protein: CASSPPERAGYGYTF

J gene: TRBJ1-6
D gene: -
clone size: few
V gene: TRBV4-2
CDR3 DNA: TGTGCCAGCAGCCTCGTGGGAGAGGGTGAAAATTCACCCCTCCACTTT
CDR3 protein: CASSLVGEGENSPLHF

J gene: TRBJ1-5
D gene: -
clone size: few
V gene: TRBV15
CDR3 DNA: TGTGCCACCAGCAGAGATCTTTGGCAGCCCCAGCATTTT
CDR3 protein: CATSRDLWQPQHF

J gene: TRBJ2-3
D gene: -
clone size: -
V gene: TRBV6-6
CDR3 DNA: TGTGCCAGCAGTTACGTGGAGACAGATACGCAGTATTTT
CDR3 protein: CASSYVETDTQYF

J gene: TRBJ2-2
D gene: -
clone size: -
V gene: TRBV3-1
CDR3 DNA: TGTGCCAGCAGCCAAGGGGGGCGAGCCGGTGCCGGGGAGCTGTTTTTT
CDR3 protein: CASSQGGRAGAGELFF

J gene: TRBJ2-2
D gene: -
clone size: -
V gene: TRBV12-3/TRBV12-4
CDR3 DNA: TGTGCCAGCAGTTTATCCCCTCAGGGGGGCACCGGGGAGCTGTTTTTT
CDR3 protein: CASSLSPQGGTGELFF

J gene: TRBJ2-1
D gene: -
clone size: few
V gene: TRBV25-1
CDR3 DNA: TGTGCCAGCACAAACAGGGACCTCTCCTACAATGAGCAGTTCTTC
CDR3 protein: CASTNRDLSYNEQFF

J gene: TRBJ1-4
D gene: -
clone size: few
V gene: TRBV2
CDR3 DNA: TGTGCCAGCGGGCGAGACAGGTCTGAAAAACTGTTTTTT
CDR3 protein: CASGRDRSEKLFF

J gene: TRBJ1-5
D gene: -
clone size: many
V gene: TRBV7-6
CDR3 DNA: TGTGCCAGCAGCTTGGGCACTAATCAGCCCCAGCATTTT
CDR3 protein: CASSLGTNQPQHF

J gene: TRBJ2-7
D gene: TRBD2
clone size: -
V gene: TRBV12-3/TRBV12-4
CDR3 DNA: TGTGCCAGCACCCTTGGGCGGGGGACTTCCTACGAGCAGTACTTC
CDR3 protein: CASTLGRGTSYEQYF

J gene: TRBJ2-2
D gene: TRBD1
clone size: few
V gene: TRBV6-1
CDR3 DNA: TGTGCCAGCAAGGACAGGGCGAACACCGGGGAGCTGTTTTTT
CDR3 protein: CASKDRANTGELFF

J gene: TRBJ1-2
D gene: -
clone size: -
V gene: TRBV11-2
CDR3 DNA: TGTGCCAGCAGCCCATACGGACGAATTCGAGGGGGCTACACCTTC
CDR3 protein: CASSPYGRIRGGYTF

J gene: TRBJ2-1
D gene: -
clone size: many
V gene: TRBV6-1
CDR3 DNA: TGTGCCAGCAGCCCCGCGGGCTACAGGGACAATGAGCAGTTCTTC
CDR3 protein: CASSPAGYRDNEQFF

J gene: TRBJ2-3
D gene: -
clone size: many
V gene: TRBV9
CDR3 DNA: TGTGCCAGCAGCGTACGGGACGGACAAGATACGCAGTATTTT
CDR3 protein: CASSVRDGQDTQYF

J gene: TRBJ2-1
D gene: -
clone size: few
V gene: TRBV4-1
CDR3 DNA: TGCGCCAGCAGCCACCTAGAGCAGTTCTTC
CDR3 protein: CASSHLEQFF

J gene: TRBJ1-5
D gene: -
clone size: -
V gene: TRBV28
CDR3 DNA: TGTGCCAGCAGTTTAGGGGTTTCGGGGGAAAATCAGCCCCAGCATTTT
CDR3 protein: CASSLGVSGENQPQHF

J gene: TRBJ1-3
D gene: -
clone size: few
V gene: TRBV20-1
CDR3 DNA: TGCAGTGCTAGAGAGCCAACTGGAAACACCATATATTTT
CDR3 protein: CSAREPTGNTIYF